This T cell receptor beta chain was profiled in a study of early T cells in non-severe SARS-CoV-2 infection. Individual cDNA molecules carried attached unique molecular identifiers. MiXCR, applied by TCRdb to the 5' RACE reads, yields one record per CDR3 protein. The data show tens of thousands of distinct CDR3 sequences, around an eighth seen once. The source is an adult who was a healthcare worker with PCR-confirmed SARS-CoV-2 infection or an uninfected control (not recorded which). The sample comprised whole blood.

CDR3 in DNA: TGCAGCGTTGTTACCGGGACAGGGTACAATGAGCAGTTCTTC. Protein: CSVVTGTGYNEQFF. The chain joins TRBV29-1 to TRBJ2-1; 9 nucleotides match TRBD1. Trimming at V came to 4 bases and at J to 4 bases, leaving 5 bases not matched to a gene. The CDR3 consists of 14 residues. CDR1 and CDR2 (germline): SQVTM, ANQGSEA.